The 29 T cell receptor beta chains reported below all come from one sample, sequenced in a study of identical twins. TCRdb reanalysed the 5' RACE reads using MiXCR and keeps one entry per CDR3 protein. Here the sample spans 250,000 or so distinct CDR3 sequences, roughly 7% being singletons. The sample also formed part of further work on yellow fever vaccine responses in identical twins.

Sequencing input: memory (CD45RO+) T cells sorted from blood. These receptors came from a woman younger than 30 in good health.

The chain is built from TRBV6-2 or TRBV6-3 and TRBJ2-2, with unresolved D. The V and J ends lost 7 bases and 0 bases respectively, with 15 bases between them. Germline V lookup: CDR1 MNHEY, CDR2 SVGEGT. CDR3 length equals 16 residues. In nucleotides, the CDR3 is TGTGCCAGCACCCACGTGACGGATTCGAACACCGGGGAGCTGTTTTTT. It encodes CASTHVTDSNTGELFF.

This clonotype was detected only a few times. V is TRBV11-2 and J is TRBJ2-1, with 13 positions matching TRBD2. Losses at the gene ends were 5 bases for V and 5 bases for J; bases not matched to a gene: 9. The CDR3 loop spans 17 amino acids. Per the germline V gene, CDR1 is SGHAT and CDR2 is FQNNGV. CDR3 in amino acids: CASSTGLAGVRDNEQFF. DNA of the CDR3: TGTGCCAGCAGCACCGGACTAGCGGGAGTCCGGGACAATGAGCAGTTCTTC.

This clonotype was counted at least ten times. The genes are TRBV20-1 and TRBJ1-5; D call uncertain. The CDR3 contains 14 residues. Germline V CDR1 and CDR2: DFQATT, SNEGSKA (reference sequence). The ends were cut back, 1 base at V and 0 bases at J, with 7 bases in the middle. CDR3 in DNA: TGCAGTGCTAGAGGACCGTATAGCAATCAGCCCCAGCATTTT. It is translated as CSARGPYSNQPQHF.

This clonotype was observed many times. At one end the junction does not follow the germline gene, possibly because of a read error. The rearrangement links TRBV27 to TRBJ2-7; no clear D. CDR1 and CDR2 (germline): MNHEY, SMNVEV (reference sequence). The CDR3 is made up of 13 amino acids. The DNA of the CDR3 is TGTGCCAGCAGTCCGAGGACCGAGTACGTGCAGTACTTC. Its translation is CASSPRTEYVQYF.

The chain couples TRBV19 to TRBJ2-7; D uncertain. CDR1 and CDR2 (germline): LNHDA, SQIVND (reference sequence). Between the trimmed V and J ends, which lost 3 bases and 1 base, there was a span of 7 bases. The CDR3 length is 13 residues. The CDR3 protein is CASSIGPSYEQYF. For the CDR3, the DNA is TGTGCCAGTAGTATTGGGCCATCCTACGAGCAGTACTTC.

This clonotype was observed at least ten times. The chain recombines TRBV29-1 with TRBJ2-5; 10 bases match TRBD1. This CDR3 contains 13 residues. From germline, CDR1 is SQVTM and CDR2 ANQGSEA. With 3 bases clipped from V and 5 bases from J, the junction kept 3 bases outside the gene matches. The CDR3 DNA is TGCAGCGTTGACCCGGACAGGGGGGAGACCCAGTACTTC. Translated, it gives CSVDPDRGETQYF.

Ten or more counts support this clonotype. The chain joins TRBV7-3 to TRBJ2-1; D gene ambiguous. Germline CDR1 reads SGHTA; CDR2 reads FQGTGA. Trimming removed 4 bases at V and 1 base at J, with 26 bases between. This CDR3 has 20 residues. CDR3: CASSSWVPRTVSGSYNEQFF. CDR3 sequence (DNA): TGTGCCAGCAGCTCTTGGGTGCCCCGGACCGTGAGTGGGTCCTACAATGAGCAGTTCTTC.

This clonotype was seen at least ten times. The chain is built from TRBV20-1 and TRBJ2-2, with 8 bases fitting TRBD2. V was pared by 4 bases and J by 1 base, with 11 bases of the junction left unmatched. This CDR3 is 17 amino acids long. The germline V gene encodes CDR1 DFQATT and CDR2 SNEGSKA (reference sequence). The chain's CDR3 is CSATANPGLVNTGELFF. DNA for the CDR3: TGCAGTGCTACAGCAAACCCGGGACTAGTGAACACCGGGGAGCTGTTTTTT.

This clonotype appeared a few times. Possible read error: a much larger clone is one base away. This CDR3 is CASSDSTDTQYF. In DNA, the CDR3 is TGTGCCAGCAGCGACAGCACAGATACGCAGTATTTT. The chain recombines TRBV5-6 with TRBJ2-3; D remains unclear. Germline CDR1 reads SGHDT; CDR2 reads YYEEEE. CDR3 length equals 12 residues. Trimming removed 4 bases from V and 0 bases from J, with 3 bases in between.

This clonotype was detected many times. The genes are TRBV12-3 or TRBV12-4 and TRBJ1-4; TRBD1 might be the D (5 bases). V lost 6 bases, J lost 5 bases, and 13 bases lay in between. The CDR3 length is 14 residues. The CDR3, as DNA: TGTGCCAGCAGGAGGGGAGTCGGCAATGAAAAACTGTTTTTT. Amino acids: CASRRGVGNEKLFF.

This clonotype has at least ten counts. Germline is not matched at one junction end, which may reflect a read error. The CDR3 DNA reads as TGTGCCAGCAGCCAAGATGAACAGGGCAAAGACATTCAGTACTTC. It encodes CASSQDEQGKDIQYF. The rearrangement joins TRBV4-2 to TRBJ2-4, with TRBD1 as a possible D gene (6 bases). The CDR3 sequence is 15 residues long. Germline-derived CDR1 and CDR2 are LGHNA and YNFKEQ.

The CDR3 DNA reads TGCAGTGCTACCCCGGGGTATGGCTACACCTTC. This gives the protein CSATPGYGYTF. The chain carries TRBV20-1 and TRBJ1-2; no firm D call. The CDR3 consists of 11 residues. The germline gives CDR1 DFQATT, CDR2 SNEGSKA (reference sequence). The V end lost 4 bases, the J end lost 5 bases, and 8 bases lay between the germline ends.

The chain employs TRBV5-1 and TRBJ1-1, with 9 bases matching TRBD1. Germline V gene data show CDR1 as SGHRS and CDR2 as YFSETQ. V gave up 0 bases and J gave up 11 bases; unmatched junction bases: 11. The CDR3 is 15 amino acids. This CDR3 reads CASSLEGQGADLAFF. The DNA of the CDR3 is TGCGCCAGCAGCTTGGAGGGACAGGGTGCGGATCTGGCTTTCTTT.

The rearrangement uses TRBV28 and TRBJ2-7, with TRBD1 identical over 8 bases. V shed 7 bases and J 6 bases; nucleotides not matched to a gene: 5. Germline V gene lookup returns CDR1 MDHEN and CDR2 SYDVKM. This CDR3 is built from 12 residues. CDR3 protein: CASTDRVSEQYF. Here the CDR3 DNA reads TGTGCCAGCACGGACAGGGTTTCCGAGCAGTACTTC.

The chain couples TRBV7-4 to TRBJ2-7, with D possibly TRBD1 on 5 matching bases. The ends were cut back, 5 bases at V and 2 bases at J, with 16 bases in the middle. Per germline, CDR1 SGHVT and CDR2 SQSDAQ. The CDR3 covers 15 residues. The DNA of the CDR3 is TGTGCCAGCAGCCAGGACACGCCCCTCCCCTACGAGCAGTACGTC. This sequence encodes CASSQDTPLPYEQYV.

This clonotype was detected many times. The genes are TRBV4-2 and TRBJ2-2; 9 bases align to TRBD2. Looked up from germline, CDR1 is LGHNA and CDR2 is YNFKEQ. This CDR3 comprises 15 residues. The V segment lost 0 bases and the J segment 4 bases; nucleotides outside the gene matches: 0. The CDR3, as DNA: TGTGCCAGCAGCCAAGAACTAGCGGGCACCGGGGAGCTGTTTTTT. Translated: CASSQELAGTGELFF.

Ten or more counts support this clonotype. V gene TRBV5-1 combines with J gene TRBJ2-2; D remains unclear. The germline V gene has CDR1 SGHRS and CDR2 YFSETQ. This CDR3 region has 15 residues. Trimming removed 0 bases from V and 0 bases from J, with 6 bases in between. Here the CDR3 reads CASSLGEANTGELFF. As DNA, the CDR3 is TGCGCCAGCAGCTTGGGCGAAGCGAACACCGGGGAGCTGTTTTTT.

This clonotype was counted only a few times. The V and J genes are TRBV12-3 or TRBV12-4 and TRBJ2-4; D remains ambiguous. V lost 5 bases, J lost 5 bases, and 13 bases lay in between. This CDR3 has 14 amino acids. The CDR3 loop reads CASSDTFGENIQYF. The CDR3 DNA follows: TGTGCCAGCAGTGACACTTTTGGGGAAAACATTCAGTACTTC.

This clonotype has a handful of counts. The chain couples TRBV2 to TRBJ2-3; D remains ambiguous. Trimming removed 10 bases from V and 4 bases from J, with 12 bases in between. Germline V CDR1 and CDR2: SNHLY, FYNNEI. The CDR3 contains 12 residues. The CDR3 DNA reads TGTGCCACCCTAAATTCTCCAGATACGCAGTATTTT. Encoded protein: CATLNSPDTQYF.

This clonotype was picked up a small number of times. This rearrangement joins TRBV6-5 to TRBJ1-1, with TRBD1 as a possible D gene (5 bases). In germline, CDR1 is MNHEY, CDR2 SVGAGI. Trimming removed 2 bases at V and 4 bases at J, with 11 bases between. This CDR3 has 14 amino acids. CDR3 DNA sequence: TGTGCCAGCAGTTACCAGGGCGCGGGCACTGAAGCTTTCTTT. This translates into CASSYQGAGTEAFF.

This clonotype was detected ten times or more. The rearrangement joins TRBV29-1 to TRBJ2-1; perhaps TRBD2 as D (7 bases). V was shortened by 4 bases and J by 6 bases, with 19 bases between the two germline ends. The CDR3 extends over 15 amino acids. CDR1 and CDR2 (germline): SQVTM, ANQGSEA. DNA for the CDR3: TGCAGCGTTGGCCCCTTGGGGCGGGGGCTCAATGAGCAGTTCTTC. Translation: CSVGPLGRGLNEQFF.

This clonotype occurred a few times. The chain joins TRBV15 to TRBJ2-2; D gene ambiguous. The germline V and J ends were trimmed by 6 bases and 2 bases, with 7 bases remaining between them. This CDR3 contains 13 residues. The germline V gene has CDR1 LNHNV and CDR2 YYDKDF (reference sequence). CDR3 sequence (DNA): TGTGCCACCAGAACGGGCAACACCGGGGAGCTGTTTTTT. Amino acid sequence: CATRTGNTGELFF.

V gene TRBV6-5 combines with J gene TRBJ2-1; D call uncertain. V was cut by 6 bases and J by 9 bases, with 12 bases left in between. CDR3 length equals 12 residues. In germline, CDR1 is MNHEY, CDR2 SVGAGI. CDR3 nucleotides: TGTGCCAGCAGCCGGTCAGGATTTGAGCAGTTCTTC. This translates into CASSRSGFEQFF.

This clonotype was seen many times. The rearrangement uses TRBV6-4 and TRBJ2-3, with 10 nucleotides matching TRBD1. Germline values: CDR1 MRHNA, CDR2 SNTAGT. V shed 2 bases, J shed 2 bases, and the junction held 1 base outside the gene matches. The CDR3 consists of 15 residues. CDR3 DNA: TGTGCCAGCAGTGACGGGACAGGGGTCACAGATACGCAGTATTTT. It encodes CASSDGTGVTDTQYF.

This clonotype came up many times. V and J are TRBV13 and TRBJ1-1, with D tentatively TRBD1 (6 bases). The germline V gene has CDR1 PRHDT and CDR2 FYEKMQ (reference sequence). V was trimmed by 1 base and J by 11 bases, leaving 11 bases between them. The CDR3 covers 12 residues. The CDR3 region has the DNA TGTGCCAGCAGCTTAGTAGGACAGACGGCTTTCTTT. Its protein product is CASSLVGQTAFF.

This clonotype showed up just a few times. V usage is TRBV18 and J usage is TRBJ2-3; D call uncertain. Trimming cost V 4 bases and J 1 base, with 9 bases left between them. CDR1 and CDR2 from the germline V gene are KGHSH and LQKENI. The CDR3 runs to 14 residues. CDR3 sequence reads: CASSRFDGTDTQYF. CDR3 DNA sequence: TGTGCCAGCTCACGATTCGATGGCACAGATACGCAGTATTTT. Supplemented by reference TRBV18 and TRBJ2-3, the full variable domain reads NAGVMQNPRHLVRRRGQEARLRCSPMKGHSHVYWYRQLPEEGLKFMVYLQKENIIDESGMPKERFSAEFPKEGPSILRIQQVVRGDSAAYFCASSRFDGTDTQYFGPGTRLTVL.

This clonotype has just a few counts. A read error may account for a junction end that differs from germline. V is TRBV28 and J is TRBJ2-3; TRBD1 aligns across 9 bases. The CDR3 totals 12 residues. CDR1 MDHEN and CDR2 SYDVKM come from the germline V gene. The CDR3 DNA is TGTGCCAGCAGGCAGAACAGGGGGCGCGGGGATTTT. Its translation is CASRQNRGRGDF.

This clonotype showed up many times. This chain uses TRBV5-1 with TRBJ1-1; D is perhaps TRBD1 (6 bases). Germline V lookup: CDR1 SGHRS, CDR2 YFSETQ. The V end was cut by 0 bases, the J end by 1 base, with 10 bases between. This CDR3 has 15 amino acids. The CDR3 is CASSLATGTNTEAFF. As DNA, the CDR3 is TGCGCCAGCAGCTTGGCTACAGGGACGAACACTGAAGCTTTCTTT.

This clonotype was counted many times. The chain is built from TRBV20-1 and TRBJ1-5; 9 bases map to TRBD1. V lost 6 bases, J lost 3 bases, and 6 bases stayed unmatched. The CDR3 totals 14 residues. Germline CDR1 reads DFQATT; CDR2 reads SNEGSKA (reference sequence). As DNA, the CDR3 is TGCAGTGCCAAGGGACAGGGTAACAATCAGCCCCAGCATTTT. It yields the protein CSAKGQGNNQPQHF.